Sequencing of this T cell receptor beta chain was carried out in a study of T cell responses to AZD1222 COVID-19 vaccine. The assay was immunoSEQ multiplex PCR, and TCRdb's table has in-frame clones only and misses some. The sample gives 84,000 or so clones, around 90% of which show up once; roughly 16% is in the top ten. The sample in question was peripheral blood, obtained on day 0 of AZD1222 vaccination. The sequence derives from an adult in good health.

CDR3 bases: TGCAGCGTTGAAGTGGGCGGCAGGAACACTGAAGCTTTCTTT. Protein product: CSVEVGGRNTEAFF. V usage is TRBV29-1 and J usage is TRBJ1-1, with D uncertain. The germline V and J ends were trimmed by 1 base and 1 base, with 10 bases remaining between them. The CDR3 is 14 residues long. Germline loops: CDR1 SQVTM, CDR2 ANQGSEA. Full variable domain (outside the CDR3, taken from reference TRBV29-1 and TRBJ1-1): SAVISQKPSRDICQRGTSLTIQCQVDSQVTMMFWYRQQPGQSLTLIATANQGSEATYESGFVIDKFPISRPNLTFSTLTVSNMSPEDSSIYLCSVEVGGRNTEAFFGQGTRLTVV.